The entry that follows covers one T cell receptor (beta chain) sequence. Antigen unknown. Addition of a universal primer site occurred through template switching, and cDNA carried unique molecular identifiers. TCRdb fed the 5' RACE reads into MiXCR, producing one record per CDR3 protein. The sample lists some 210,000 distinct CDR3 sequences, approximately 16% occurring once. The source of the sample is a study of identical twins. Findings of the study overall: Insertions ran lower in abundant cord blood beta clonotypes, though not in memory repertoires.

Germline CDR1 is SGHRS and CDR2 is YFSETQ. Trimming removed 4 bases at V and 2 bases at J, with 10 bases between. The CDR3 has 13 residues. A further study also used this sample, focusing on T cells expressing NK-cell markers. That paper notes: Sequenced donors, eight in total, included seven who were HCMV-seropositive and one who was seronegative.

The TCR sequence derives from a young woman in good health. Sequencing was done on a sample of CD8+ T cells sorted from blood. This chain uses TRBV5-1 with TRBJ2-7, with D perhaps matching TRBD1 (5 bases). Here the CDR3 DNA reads TGCGCCAGCAGCCCGACAGACACCTACGAGCAGTACTTC. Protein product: CASSPTDTYEQYF.